The clone carrying this T cell receptor (beta chain) was counted between two and nine times. As yet, its antigen is unknown. These data belong to a study of T cells in Graves' hyperthyroidism and ophthalmopathy. CDR1 is SGDLS, CDR2 YYNGEE, per germline. The CDR3 consists of 12 residues. Trimming cost V 4 bases and J 15 bases, with 17 bases left between them. Amplified TCR beta CDR3 regions came from RNA transcripts. HTBI primers were the set used in a first-round RT-PCR of the TCR CDR3. From the multiplex PCR reads, TCRdb called clonotypes with MiXCR, one entry per CDR3 protein. The table records about 600,000 distinct CDR3 sequences, more than 14% of them present only once. Source material for PBMCs was over 7.5 ml fresh peripheral blood. Points from the study as a whole: The model made its ophthalmopathy prediction, and onset followed a median approximately six months later.

Sequencing was performed on blood. The receptor was isolated from a woman in her forties or fifties with Graves' ophthalmopathy. The rearrangement links TRBV9 to TRBJ1-5; the D gene is possibly TRBD1 (5 bases). The CDR3 spells CASSPPGLLRHF. Here the CDR3 DNA reads TGTGCCAGCAGCCCGCCGGGACTCCTTCGGCATTTT.